The entry below gives a single T cell receptor beta chain sequence along with its context. The investigators introduced synthetic TCR analog templates into each PCR as spikes. This table comes from immunoSEQ multiplex PCR, and its TCRdb copy is limited to in-frame clones, with some not included. The top ten hold about 6.9% of the sample, which has some 74,000 clones, roughly 80% seen once. The junction had 9 bases not matched to a gene; V was cut back by 4 bases and J by 5 bases. The CDR3 has 17 amino acids. From germline, CDR1 is SGHNT and CDR2 YYREEE (reference sequence). Regarding time point: pretreatment peripheral blood. This sample was taken from a study of PD-L1 blockade in urothelial cancer. Study-level background: Patients' prior chemotherapy regimens numbered 0 to 3.

The receptor comes from a man aged 40-49 years with urothelial cancer. This specimen was PBMCs, taken around atezolizumab (anti-PD-L1) treatment. The gene calls are TRBV5-4 and TRBJ2-2; 12 nucleotides align to TRBD2. This CDR3 is CASSAGTSGLWTGELFF. The DNA for the CDR3 is TGTGCCAGCAGCGCAGGGACTAGCGGGCTCTGGACCGGGGAGCTGTTTTTT.